The 22 T cell receptor beta chains in this list originate from one sample, sequenced in a study of PD-1 blockade in classical Hodgkin lymphoma. Every patient relapsed after autologous stem cell transplantation, and brentuximab vedotin exposure varied. Here immunoSEQ multiplex PCR was the method, and the copy in TCRdb shows in-frame clones only, minus some. The sample has 25,000 to 35,000 clones; over 55% are singletons. This specimen consisted of peripheral blood mononuclear cells (PBMCs), obtained before the second cycle of nivolumab. These receptors all come from a human donor with classical Hodgkin lymphoma.

The V and J genes are TRBV6-6 and TRBJ2-5; 7 bases map to TRBD1. CDR3 length equals 15 residues. V shed 0 bases and J 4 bases; nucleotides not matched to a gene: 5. The germline V gene encodes CDR1 MNHNY and CDR2 SVGAGI (reference sequence). CDR3 nucleotide sequence: TGTGCCAGCAGTTACTCGTTGGCAGGGGGAGAGACCCAGTACTTC. Translation gives CASSYSLAGGETQYF.

CDR3 amino acids: CAWSKETNEKLFF. The CDR3 DNA reads TGTGCCTGGAGTAAGGAGACTAATGAAAAACTGTTTTTT. The chain has TRBV30 and TRBJ1-4; unclear D gene. CDR3 length: 13 residues. Germline V gives CDR1 GTSNPN, CDR2 SVGIG (reference sequence). V shed 2 bases and J shed 2 bases, with 6 bases lying between them.

The rearrangement joins TRBV11-2 to TRBJ2-3; D call uncertain. The CDR3 is 12 amino acids. V lost 1 base and J lost 6, with 5 bases in between. Per the germline V gene, CDR1 is SGHAT and CDR2 is FQNNGV. The CDR3 region has the DNA TGTGCCAGCAGCTTAGTACGGGATACGCAGTATTTT. This translates into CASSLVRDTQYF.

V is TRBV9 and J is TRBJ1-1; D is unresolved. CDR1 and CDR2 from the germline V gene are SGDLS and YYNGEE. CDR3 length equals 17 residues. Between the trimmed V and J ends, which lost 4 bases and 5 bases, there was a span of 24 bases. DNA for the CDR3: TGTGCCAGCAGCCCCCCCCTAGGGTCGGCCCGGGGTACTGAAGCTTTCTTT. This sequence encodes CASSPPLGSARGTEAFF.

This clone is judged medium-sized. The chain has TRBV19 and TRBJ1-1; no definite D call. The CDR3 is 13 amino acids. Germline lookup yields CDR1 LNHDA and CDR2 SQIVND (reference sequence). V was trimmed by 6 bases and J by 5 bases, leaving 13 bases between them. CDR3 protein: CASRFPGGTEAFF. CDR3 DNA: TGTGCCAGTAGGTTTCCAGGAGGGACTGAAGCTTTCTTT.

The chain recombines TRBV4-1 with TRBJ2-7, with a possible D match to TRBD2 (5 bases). The germline CDR1 and CDR2 sequences are MGHRA and YSYEKL. V was trimmed by 0 bases and J by 3 bases, leaving 21 bases between them. The CDR3 is 18 amino acids. The chain's CDR3 is CASSQEGIERPEVYEQYF. The CDR3 coding sequence is TGCGCCAGCAGCCAAGAAGGAATCGAGAGGCCGGAGGTCTACGAGCAGTACTTC.

This clone was recorded only once. The V and J genes are TRBV7-3 and TRBJ2-3; D ambiguous. Trimming left V 2 bases short and J 4 bases short, with 13 bases between. This CDR3 comprises 15 residues. Germline loops: CDR1 SGHTA, CDR2 FQGTGA. The CDR3 DNA follows: TGTGCCAGCAGCTTACAAGATGGGATGGCAGATACGCAGTATTTT. Its protein product is CASSLQDGMADTQYF.

This clone appeared once. This sequence joins TRBV6-6 and TRBJ1-4, with 8 positions matching TRBD1. V was clipped by 6 bases and J by 8 bases; unmatched bases: 14. This CDR3 is built from 16 residues. CDR1 is MNHNY, CDR2 SVGAGI, per germline (reference sequence). For the CDR3, the DNA is TGTGCCAGCAGCCGTACCTCAACAGGGGGTAACGAAAAACTGTTTTTT. Protein: CASSRTSTGGNEKLFF.

The chain couples TRBV2 to TRBJ2-2; 10 nucleotides match TRBD1. V trimming: 6 bases; J trimming: 5 bases; junction bases outside the gene matches: 6. The germline V gene encodes CDR1 SNHLY and CDR2 FYNNEI. CDR3 length: 15 residues. CDR3 bases: TGTGCCAGCAGATACGACAGGGGGCATACCGGGGAGCTGTTTTTT. Residues: CASRYDRGHTGELFF.

V and J are TRBV9 and TRBJ2-3, with D possibly being TRBD1 (6 bases). The V gene lost 3 bases and the J gene lost 0 bases, with 14 bases spanning the gap. The CDR3 is 16 residues long. Germline CDR1 reads SGDLS; CDR2 reads YYNGEE. CDR3 sequence: CASSDRVEGSTDTQYF. Written as DNA, the CDR3 is TGTGCCAGCAGCGACAGGGTTGAGGGGAGCACAGATACGCAGTATTTT. The full variable domain, in which reference TRBV9 and TRBJ2-3 provide the parts outside the CDR3, is DSGVTQTPKHLITATGQRVTLRCSPRSGDLSVYWYQQSLDQGLQFLIQYYNGEERAKGNILERFSAQQFPDLHSELNLSSLELGDSALYFCASSDRVEGSTDTQYFGPGTRLTVL.

The chain uses TRBV28 and TRBJ1-4; perhaps TRBD1 as D (6 bases). In germline, CDR1 is MDHEN, CDR2 SYDVKM. This CDR3 region has 13 residues. The V end lost 6 bases, the J end lost 4 bases, and 9 bases lay between the germline ends. CDR3: CASSGQNNEKLFF. The CDR3 DNA reads TGTGCCAGCAGCGGACAGAATAATGAAAAACTGTTTTTT.

The chain joins TRBV5-1 to TRBJ2-2, with no clear D. CDR3 length: 14 amino acids. Germline V gene sequence: CDR1 SGHRS, CDR2 YFSETQ. V dropped 4 bases and J dropped 7 bases, with 14 bases sitting between them. The CDR3 nucleotides read TGCGCCAGCAGCAACGGAGATGGGGACGGGGAGCTGTTTTTT. This gives the protein CASSNGDGDGELFF.

This clone is medium-sized within its sample. This chain links TRBV4-1 with TRBJ1-4, with D possibly TRBD1 on 5 matching bases. V was clipped by 2 bases and J by 5 bases, with 12 bases between them. Germline V gene data show CDR1 as MGHRA and CDR2 as YSYEKL. The CDR3 consists of 15 residues. The CDR3 reads CASSQLSGPNEKLFF. DNA for the CDR3: TGCGCCAGCAGCCAACTGTCAGGGCCGAATGAAAAACTGTTTTTT.

The J gene is TRBJ2-1, the V gene TRBV12-5, with a possible D match to TRBD2 (5 bases). Trimming took 4 bases from V and 5 from J, leaving 12 bases between them. The CDR3 loop spans 14 amino acids. CDR1 and CDR2 from the germline V gene are LGHNT and FRNRAP. The CDR3 DNA sequence: TGTGCTAGTGGTTCCCCGGGAATTAACAATGAGCAGTTCTTC. This encodes CASGSPGINNEQFF.

This chain connects TRBV9 to TRBJ2-3, with 9 nucleotides matching TRBD2. The CDR3 is made up of 16 amino acids. The junction had 4 bases not matched to a gene; V was cut back by 0 bases and J by 2 bases. CDR1 and CDR2 from the germline V gene are SGDLS and YYNGEE. CDR3: CASSVGLAGFTDTQYF. The CDR3 coding sequence is TGTGCCAGCAGCGTAGGGCTAGCGGGGTTCACAGATACGCAGTATTTT.

V gene TRBV4-3 combines with J gene TRBJ2-7; unclear D gene. Trimming took off 1 base at V and 3 bases at J, with 13 bases between the two ends. The CDR3 length is 15 residues. CDR1 is LGHNA, CDR2 YSLEER, per germline. The CDR3 region is CASSQAGNSHYEQYF. CDR3 in DNA: TGCGCCAGCAGCCAAGCGGGCAACAGCCACTACGAGCAGTACTTC.

The V gene is TRBV18, the J gene TRBJ1-2; 9 positions agree with TRBD1. V gave up 2 bases and J gave up 3 bases; unmatched junction bases: 4. Germline CDR1 reads KGHSH; CDR2 reads LQKENI. The CDR3 extends over 15 amino acids. The CDR3 here is CASSPGGQGYYGYTF. The DNA for the CDR3 is TGTGCCAGCTCACCAGGGGGACAGGGTTACTATGGCTACACCTTC.

This clone has just one count. The chain joins TRBV5-1 to TRBJ2-3; 7 nucleotides align to TRBD2. The J segment lost 4 bases and the V segment lost 4 bases, leaving 9 bases of the junction unmatched. Germline lookup yields CDR1 SGHRS and CDR2 YFSETQ. The CDR3 is made up of 15 amino acids. The CDR3 DNA reads as TGCGCCAGCAGCGCCACTAGCGAAGGGGCAGATACGCAGTATTTT. Its translation is CASSATSEGADTQYF.

The chain recombines TRBV6-1 with TRBJ1-3, with 10 bases aligning to TRBD1. Germline V gives CDR1 MNHNS, CDR2 SASEGT. After removal of 3 bases from V and 0 bases from J, the junction contained 2 bases not matched to a gene. The CDR3 loop spans 16 amino acids. The CDR3 DNA reads as TGTGCCAGCAGTGATGGGACAGGGGCCTCTGGAAACACCATATATTTT. Amino acid sequence: CASSDGTGASGNTIYF.

The chain uses TRBV27 and TRBJ2-7, with TRBD1 matching over 9 bases. V lost 6 bases, J lost 6 bases, and 21 bases stayed unmatched. Germline lookup yields CDR1 MNHEY and CDR2 SMNVEV (reference sequence). There are 18 residues in the CDR3. The CDR3 DNA follows: TGTGCCAGCAGCTCCCAATTTGGGACAGGGAGGGCCTTAGGCGAGCAGTACTTC. Translated: CASSSQFGTGRALGEQYF.

The chain joins TRBV27 to TRBJ2-7, with a tentative D call TRBD1 (6 bases). This CDR3 comprises 13 residues. Trimming shortened V by 5 bases and J by 3 bases, and 11 bases separated the two germline ends. The germline CDR1 and CDR2 sequences are MNHEY and SMNVEV (reference sequence). CDR3 loop: CASSPRDIYEQYF. Here the CDR3 DNA reads TGTGCCAGCAGTCCCCGGGACATCTACGAGCAGTACTTC.

The chain employs TRBV6-5 and TRBJ1-4; D might be TRBD1 (5 bases). Germline V gives CDR1 MNHEY, CDR2 SVGAGI. CDR3 length: 14 amino acids. V lost 4 bases and J 8 bases, leaving 14 bases between the germline ends. As DNA, the CDR3 is TGTGCCAGCAGTTTGGGCCCGGGGGAGGAAAAACTGTTTTTT. It translates to CASSLGPGEEKLFF.